What follows is one T cell receptor (beta chain) and its context. What it recognizes is unknown. Germline V lookup: CDR1 LNHDA, CDR2 SQIVND (reference sequence). With 3 bases clipped from V and 4 bases from J, the junction kept 11 bases outside the gene matches. The CDR3 covers 18 residues. This sample was included in a study of regulatory T cells in long-lasting Graves disease. Study-level information: Duration of antithyroid drug therapy among newly diagnosed Graves' patients was under 3 months.

Study results and limitations: Patients with persistent Graves' had lower TCR diversity than newly diagnosed patients.

Building of the TCR beta libraries involved iRepertoire HTBI primers and Arm-PCR of CDR3 regions. TCRdb ran MiXCR on the multiplex PCR reads and lists one entry per CDR3 protein. The profile shows approximately 360,000 distinct CDR3 sequences, about 11% of them singletons. Described time point: newly diagnosed GD, antithyroid drugs for less than 3 months. PBMCs were the source of the RNA used for TCR sequencing. The sample was also reused in another study, on T cells in Graves' hyperthyroidism and ophthalmopathy. This second study says: Ophthalmopathy and stable hyperthyroidism were told apart by a 13 V-J model.

This TCR derives from a woman younger than 35 with Graves disease. The chain carries TRBV19 and TRBJ2-1; TRBD2 agrees at 11 bases. The specimen was peripheral blood mononuclear cells (PBMCs), collected at new diagnosis, from a patient treated with antithyroid drugs. The CDR3 reads CASSIGSDSGRGYNEQFF. Written as DNA, the CDR3 is TGTGCCAGTAGTATTGGAAGTGATAGCGGGAGGGGGTACAATGAGCAGTTCTTC.